The following is a T cell receptor beta chain sequence with its context. The germline CDR1 and CDR2 sequences are MGHRA and YSYEKL. Trimming stripped 4 bases from V and 4 bases from J, with 17 bases between. The CDR3 has 15 amino acids. This sample is part of a study of T-cell reconstitution after alpha-beta-depleted transplantation in children. A TCRbeta library incorporating unique molecular identifiers was prepared. MiXCR was run by TCRdb on the PCR reads, yielding one entry per CDR3 protein. The sample carries about 480,000 distinct CDR3 sequences, approximately 12% recorded once. Source: PBMCs from the stem cell graft donor, taken from the stem cell graft. This TCR derives from a human donor who donated a stem cell graft to a child with combined immunodeficiency. This chain links TRBV4-1 with TRBJ2-7; D gene unclear. This CDR3 reads CASSLRTGTTYEQYF. The CDR3 DNA reads TGCGCCAGCAGCCTTAGGACGGGTACCACTTACGAGCAGTACTTC.